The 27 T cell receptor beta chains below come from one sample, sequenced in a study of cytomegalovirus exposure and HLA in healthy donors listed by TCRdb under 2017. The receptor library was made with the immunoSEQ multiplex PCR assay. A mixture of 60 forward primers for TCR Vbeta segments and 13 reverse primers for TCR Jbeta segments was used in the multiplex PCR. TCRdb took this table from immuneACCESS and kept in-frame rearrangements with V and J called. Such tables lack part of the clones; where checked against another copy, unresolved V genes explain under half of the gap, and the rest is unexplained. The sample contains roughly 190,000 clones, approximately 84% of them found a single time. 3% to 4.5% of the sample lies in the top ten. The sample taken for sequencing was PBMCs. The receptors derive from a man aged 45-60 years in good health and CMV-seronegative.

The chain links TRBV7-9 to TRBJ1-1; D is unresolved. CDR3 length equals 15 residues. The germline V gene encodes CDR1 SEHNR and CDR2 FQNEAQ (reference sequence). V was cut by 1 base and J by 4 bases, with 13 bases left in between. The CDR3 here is CASSLVAGSGTEAFF. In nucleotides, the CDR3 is TGTGCCAGCAGCTTAGTGGCGGGGTCGGGCACTGAAGCTTTCTTT. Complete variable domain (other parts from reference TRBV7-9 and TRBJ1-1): DTGVSQNPRHKITKRGQNVTFRCDPISEHNRLYWYRQTLGQGPEFLTYFQNEAQLEKSRLLSDRFSAERPKGSFSTLEIQRTEQGDSAMYLCASSLVAGSGTEAFFGQGTRLTVV.

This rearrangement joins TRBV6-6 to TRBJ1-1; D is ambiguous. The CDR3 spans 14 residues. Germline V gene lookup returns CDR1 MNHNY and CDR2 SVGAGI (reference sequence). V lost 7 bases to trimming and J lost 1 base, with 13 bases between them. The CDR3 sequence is CASNRPSGNTEAFF. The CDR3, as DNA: TGTGCCAGCAATCGTCCATCGGGGAACACTGAAGCTTTCTTT.

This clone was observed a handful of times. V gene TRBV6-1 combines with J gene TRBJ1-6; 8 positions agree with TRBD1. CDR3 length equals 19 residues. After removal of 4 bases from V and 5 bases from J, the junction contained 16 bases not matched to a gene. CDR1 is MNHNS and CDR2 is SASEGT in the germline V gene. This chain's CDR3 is CASSAFWQGASDHNSPLHF. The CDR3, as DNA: TGTGCCAGCAGTGCGTTTTGGCAGGGGGCCTCAGATCATAATTCACCCCTCCACTTT.

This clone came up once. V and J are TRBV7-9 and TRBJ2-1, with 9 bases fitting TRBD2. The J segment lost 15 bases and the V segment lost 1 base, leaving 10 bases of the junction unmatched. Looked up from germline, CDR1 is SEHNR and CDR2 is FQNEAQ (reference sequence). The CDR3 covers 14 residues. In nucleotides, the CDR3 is TGTGCCAGCAGCTTAGAGACTAGCGGAAGTCAGGGGTTCTTC. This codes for CASSLETSGSQGFF.

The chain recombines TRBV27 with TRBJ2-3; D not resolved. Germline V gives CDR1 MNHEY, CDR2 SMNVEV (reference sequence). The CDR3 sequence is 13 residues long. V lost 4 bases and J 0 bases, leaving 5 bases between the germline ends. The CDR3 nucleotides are TGTGCCAGCAGTTGGAGTAGCACAGATACGCAGTATTTT. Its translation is CASSWSSTDTQYF.

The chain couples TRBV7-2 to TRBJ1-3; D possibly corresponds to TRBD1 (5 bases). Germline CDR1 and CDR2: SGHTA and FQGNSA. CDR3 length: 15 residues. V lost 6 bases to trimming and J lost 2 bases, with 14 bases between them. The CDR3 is CASRDQGLAGNTIYF. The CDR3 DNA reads TGTGCCAGCAGGGATCAGGGTTTGGCTGGAAACACCATATATTTT.

CDR3 region: CASPNFAYNEQFF. In DNA form, the CDR3 reads TGTGCCAGCCCGAACTTTGCCTACAATGAGCAGTTCTTC. The chain combines TRBV2 with TRBJ2-1; no firm D call. There are 13 residues in the CDR3. Between the trimmed V and J ends, which lost 8 bases and 2 bases, there was a span of 10 bases. The germline V gene encodes CDR1 SNHLY and CDR2 FYNNEI.

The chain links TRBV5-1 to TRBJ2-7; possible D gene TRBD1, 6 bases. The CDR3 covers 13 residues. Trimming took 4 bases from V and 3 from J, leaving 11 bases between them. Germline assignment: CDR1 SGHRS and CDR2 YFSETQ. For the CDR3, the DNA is TGCGCCAGCAGCGGGGACAACCGCTACGAGCAGTACTTC. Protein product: CASSGDNRYEQYF.

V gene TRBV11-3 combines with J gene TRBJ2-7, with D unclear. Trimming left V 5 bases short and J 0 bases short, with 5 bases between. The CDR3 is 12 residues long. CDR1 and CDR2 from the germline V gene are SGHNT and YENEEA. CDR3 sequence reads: CASSPSSYEQYF. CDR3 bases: TGTGCCAGCAGCCCCAGCTCCTACGAGCAGTACTTC.

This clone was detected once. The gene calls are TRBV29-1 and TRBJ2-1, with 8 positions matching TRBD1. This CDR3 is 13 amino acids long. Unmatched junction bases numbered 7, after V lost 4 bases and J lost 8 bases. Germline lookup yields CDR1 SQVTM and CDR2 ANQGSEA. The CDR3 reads CSVVDRAVYEQFF. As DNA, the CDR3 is TGCAGCGTTGTGGACAGGGCGGTCTATGAGCAGTTCTTC.

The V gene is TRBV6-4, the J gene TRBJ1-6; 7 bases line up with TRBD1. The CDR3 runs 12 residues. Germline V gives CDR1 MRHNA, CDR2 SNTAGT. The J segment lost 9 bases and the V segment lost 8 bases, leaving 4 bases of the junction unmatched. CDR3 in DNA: TGTGCCAGCGGGACAGAGGTTTCACCCCTCCACTTT. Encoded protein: CASGTEVSPLHF.

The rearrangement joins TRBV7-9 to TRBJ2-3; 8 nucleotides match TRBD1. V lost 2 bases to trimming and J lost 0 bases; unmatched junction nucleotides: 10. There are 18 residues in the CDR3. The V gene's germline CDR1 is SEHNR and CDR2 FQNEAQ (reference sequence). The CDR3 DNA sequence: TGTGCCAGCAGCTTAAGATGGGGGACAGGCCTAAGCACAGATACGCAGTATTTT. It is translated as CASSLRWGTGLSTDTQYF.

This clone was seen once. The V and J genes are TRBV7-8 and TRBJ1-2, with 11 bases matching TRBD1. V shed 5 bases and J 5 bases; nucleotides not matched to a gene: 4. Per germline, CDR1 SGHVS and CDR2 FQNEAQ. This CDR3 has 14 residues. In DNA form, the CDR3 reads TGTGCCAGCAGCACGGGACAGGGGGGTTATGGCTACACCTTC. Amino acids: CASSTGQGGYGYTF.

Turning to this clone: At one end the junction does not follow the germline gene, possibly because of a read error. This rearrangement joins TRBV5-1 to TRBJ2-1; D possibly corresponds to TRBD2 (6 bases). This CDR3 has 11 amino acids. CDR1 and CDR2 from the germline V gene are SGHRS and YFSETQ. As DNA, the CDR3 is TGCGCCAGCAGCCCGGGGGTCGGGGGAATCTTC. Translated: CASSPGVGGIF.

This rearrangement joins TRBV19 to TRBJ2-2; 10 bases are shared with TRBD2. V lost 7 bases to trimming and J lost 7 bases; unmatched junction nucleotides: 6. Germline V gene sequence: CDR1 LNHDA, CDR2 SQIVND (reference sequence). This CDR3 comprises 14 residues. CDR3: CASTPAGGHGELFF. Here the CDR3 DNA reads TGTGCCAGTACCCCAGCGGGGGGGCACGGGGAGCTGTTTTTT.

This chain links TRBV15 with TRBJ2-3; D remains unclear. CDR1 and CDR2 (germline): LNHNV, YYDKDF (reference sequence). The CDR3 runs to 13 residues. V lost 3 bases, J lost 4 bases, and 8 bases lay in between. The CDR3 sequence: CATSSSIADTQYF. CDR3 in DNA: TGTGCCACCAGCAGTTCTATTGCAGATACGCAGTATTTT.

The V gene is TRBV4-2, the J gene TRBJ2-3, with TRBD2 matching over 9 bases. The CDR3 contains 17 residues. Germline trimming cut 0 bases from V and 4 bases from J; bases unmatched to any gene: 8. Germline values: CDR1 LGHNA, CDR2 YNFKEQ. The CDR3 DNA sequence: TGTGCCAGCAGCCAAGATCTGCGGGGGGGCTTTCCAGATACGCAGTATTTT. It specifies CASSQDLRGGFPDTQYF.

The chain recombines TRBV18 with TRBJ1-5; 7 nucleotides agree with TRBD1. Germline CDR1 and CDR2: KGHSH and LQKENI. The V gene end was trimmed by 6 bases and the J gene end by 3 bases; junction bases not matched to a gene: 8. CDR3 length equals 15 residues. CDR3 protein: CASSARGQDNQPQHF. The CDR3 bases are TGTGCCAGCTCCGCCCGCGGACAGGACAATCAGCCCCAGCATTTT.

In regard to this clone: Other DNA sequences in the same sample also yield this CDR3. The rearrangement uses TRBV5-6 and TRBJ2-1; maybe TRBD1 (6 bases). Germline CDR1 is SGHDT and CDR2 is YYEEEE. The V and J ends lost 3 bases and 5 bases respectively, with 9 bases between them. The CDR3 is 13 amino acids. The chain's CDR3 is CASSSDRNNEQFF. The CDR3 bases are TGTGCCAGCAGCTCGGACAGAAACAATGAGCAGTTCTTC.

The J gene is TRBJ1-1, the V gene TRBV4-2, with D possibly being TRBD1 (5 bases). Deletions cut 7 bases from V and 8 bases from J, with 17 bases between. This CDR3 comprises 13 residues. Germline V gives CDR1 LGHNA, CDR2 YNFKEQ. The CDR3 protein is CASTRGTLREAFF. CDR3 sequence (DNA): TGTGCCAGCACCCGGGGGACCCTTAGGGAAGCTTTCTTT.

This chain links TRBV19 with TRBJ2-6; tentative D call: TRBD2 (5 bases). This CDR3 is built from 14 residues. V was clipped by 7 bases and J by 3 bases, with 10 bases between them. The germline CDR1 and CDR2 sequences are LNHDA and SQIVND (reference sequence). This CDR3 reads CASIAGSGANVLTF. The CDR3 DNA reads TGTGCCAGTATTGCGGGTAGTGGGGCCAACGTCCTGACTTTC.

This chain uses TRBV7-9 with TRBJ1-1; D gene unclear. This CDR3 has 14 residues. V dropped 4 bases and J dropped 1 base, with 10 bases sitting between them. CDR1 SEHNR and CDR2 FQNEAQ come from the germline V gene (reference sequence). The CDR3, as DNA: TGTGCCAGCAGCTCTAGCGACCCGAACACTGAAGCTTTCTTT. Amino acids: CASSSSDPNTEAFF.

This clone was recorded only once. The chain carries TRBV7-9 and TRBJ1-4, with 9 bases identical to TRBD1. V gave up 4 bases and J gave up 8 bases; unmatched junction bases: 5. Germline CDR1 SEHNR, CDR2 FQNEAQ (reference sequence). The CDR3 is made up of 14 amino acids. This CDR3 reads CASSSDRGGEKLFF. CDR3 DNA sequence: TGTGCCAGCAGCTCGGACAGGGGTGGCGAAAAACTGTTTTTT.

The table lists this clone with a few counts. The CDR3 loop reads CASSWRETGELFF. CDR3 nucleotides: TGCGCCAGCAGCTGGCGGGAGACCGGGGAGCTGTTTTTT. The rearrangement joins TRBV5-1 to TRBJ2-2; the match to TRBD2 covers 7 bases. The CDR3 runs to 13 residues. The V segment lost 3 bases and the J segment 5 bases; nucleotides outside the gene matches: 1. Germline V gene lookup returns CDR1 SGHRS and CDR2 YFSETQ.

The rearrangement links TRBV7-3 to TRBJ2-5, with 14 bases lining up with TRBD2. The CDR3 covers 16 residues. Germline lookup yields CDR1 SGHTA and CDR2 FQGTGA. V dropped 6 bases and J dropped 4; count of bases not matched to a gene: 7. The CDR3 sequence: CASSRGLAGAGETQYF. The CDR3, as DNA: TGTGCCAGCAGTCGGGGACTAGCGGGGGCCGGAGAGACCCAGTACTTC.

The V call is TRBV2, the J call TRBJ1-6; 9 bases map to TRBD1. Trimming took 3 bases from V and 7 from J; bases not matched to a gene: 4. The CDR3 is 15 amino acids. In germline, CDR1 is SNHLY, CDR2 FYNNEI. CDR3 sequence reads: CASSDTGTGNSPLHF. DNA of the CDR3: TGTGCCAGCAGTGACACCGGGACAGGGAATTCACCCCTCCACTTT.

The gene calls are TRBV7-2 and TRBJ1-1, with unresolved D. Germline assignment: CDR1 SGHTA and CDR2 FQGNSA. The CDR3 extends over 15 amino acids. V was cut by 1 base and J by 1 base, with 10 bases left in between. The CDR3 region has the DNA TGTGCCAGCAGCTTAGGAGTAGGGAGGAACACTGAAGCTTTCTTT. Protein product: CASSLGVGRNTEAFF.